This is a list of T cell receptor beta chains from one sample in a study of T cell clonotyping in hematopoietic cell transplantation. Some clones are missing from TCRdb's copy, which holds only in-frame ones; the method was immunoSEQ multiplex PCR. This table has some 76,000 clones, almost 97% appearing once. The sample consisted of peripheral blood mononuclear cells, taken before stem cell transplant. The receptors were gathered from a woman between 50 and 59 years old with acute myeloid leukemia. Some clones in this sample may be carry-over from other donors' samples. CDR3s include the opening cysteine and the closing phenylalanine or tryptophan. The order of the fields is V gene, D gene, clone size, J gene, CDR3 DNA, CDR3 protein. D genes are given only for firm matches. Some rows mark clone size as missing; the rest say once, few, many or name a class of expanded clone.

V gene: TRBV30; D gene: TRBD1; clone size: -; J gene: TRBJ2-5; CDR3 DNA: TGTGCCTGGGGGATCCACAGGGGCGTCCGAGAGACCCAGTACTTC; CDR3 protein: CAWGIHRGVRETQYF
V gene: TRBV19; D gene: TRBD1; clone size: once; J gene: TRBJ2-5; CDR3 DNA: TGTGCCAGTAGTATTGAAACTAACAGGGGGCAAGGGACCCAGTACTTC; CDR3 protein: CASSIETNRGQGTQYF
V gene: TRBV10-3; D gene: -; clone size: -; J gene: TRBJ1-5; CDR3 DNA: TGTGCCATCGACAGTAGCAATCAGCCCCAGCATTTT; CDR3 protein: CAIDSSNQPQHF
V gene: TRBV6-5; D gene: -; clone size: -; J gene: TRBJ2-3; CDR3 DNA: TGTGCCAGCAGTTCTGGCGGGCCCACAGATACGCAGTATTTT; CDR3 protein: CASSSGGPTDTQYF
V gene: TRBV5-1; D gene: -; clone size: -; J gene: TRBJ2-7; CDR3 DNA: TGCGCCAGCAGCTTGGGCCCCGGGACCACCTACGAGCAGTACTTC; CDR3 protein: CASSLGPGTTYEQYF
V gene: TRBV7-8; D gene: -; clone size: -; J gene: TRBJ2-3; CDR3 DNA: TGTGCCAGCAGCTGGCTGGAGGGGAGGAATACGCAGTATTTT; CDR3 protein: CASSWLEGRNTQYF
V gene: TRBV11-2; D gene: -; clone size: -; J gene: TRBJ1-4; CDR3 DNA: TGTGCCAGCAGCTCAGACATCGGTCAAAATGAAAAACTGTTTTTT; CDR3 protein: CASSSDIGQNEKLFF
V gene: TRBV19; D gene: -; clone size: -; J gene: TRBJ2-5; CDR3 DNA: TGTGCCAGTAGTATAGGCGGTTCCCAAGAGACCCAGTACTTC; CDR3 protein: CASSIGGSQETQYF
V gene: TRBV4-1; D gene: -; clone size: once; J gene: TRBJ1-5; CDR3 DNA: TGCGCCAGCAGCCAACTTCTAGACAGGAACAATCAGCCCCAGCATTTT; CDR3 protein: CASSQLLDRNNQPQHF
V gene: TRBV11-2; D gene: -; clone size: -; J gene: TRBJ2-1; CDR3 DNA: TGTGCCAGCAGCCCCGGGACTCTTGACAATGAGCAGTTCTTC; CDR3 protein: CASSPGTLDNEQFF
V gene: TRBV27; D gene: TRBD2; clone size: -; J gene: TRBJ2-7; CDR3 DNA: TGTGCCAGCAGCCTGCGAGGGGCGGGGGGCCAGTACGAGCAGTACTTC; CDR3 protein: CASSLRGAGGQYEQYF
V gene: TRBV19; D gene: TRBD2; clone size: -; J gene: TRBJ2-5; CDR3 DNA: TGTGCCAGTAGTAGTCAGACTAGCGGGGAGACCCAGTACTTC; CDR3 protein: CASSSQTSGETQYF
V gene: TRBV11-1; D gene: -; clone size: -; J gene: TRBJ2-3; CDR3 DNA: TGTGCCAGCAGCTTAGCCCTAGGCACAGATACGCAGTATTTT; CDR3 protein: CASSLALGTDTQYF
V gene: TRBV5-4; D gene: TRBD1; clone size: -; J gene: TRBJ2-7; CDR3 DNA: TGTGCCAGCAGCCCCGAGACAGGGGGGGTCGAGCAGTACTTC; CDR3 protein: CASSPETGGVEQYF
V gene: TRBV5-6; D gene: -; clone size: -; J gene: TRBJ1-6; CDR3 DNA: TGTGCCAGCAGCTTGGGGGACTCACCCCTCCACTTT; CDR3 protein: CASSLGDSPLHF
V gene: TRBV2; D gene: -; clone size: -; J gene: TRBJ1-1; CDR3 DNA: TGTGCCAGCAGTGATCGCGGCCGACCTGAAGCTTTCTTT; CDR3 protein: CASSDRGRPEAFF
V gene: TRBV5-1; D gene: -; clone size: -; J gene: TRBJ1-1; CDR3 DNA: TGCGCCAGCAGCTCGAGTTTAATCGAGAGGACTGAAGCTTTCTTT; CDR3 protein: CASSSSLIERTEAFF
V gene: TRBV5-8; D gene: -; clone size: -; J gene: TRBJ2-5; CDR3 DNA: TGTGCCAGCAGCCCATGGCCGGGAGAGGAGACCCAGTACTTC; CDR3 protein: CASSPWPGEETQYF
V gene: TRBV5-6; D gene: -; clone size: -; J gene: TRBJ2-3; CDR3 DNA: TGTGCCAGCAGCAGGACGTGGGGCACAGATACGCAGTATTTT; CDR3 protein: CASSRTWGTDTQYF
V gene: TRBV5-1; D gene: -; clone size: -; J gene: TRBJ1-4; CDR3 DNA: TGCGCCAGCAGCTCCTTTAGTGGGGGAGGTAAAAATGAAAAACTGTTTTTT; CDR3 protein: CASSSFSGGGKNEKLFF
V gene: TRBV2; D gene: -; clone size: -; J gene: TRBJ1-4; CDR3 DNA: TGTGCCAGCATTGACGGTCGAAATGAAAAACTGTTTTTT; CDR3 protein: CASIDGRNEKLFF
V gene: TRBV4-1; D gene: TRBD1; clone size: -; J gene: TRBJ2-7; CDR3 DNA: TGCGCCAGCAGCCAAGAATATGGGGACAGAGCCTACGAGCAGTACTTC; CDR3 protein: CASSQEYGDRAYEQYF
V gene: TRBV5-1; D gene: -; clone size: -; J gene: TRBJ1-2; CDR3 DNA: TGCGCCAGCAGCTGGGGCGGGGATGACTATGGCTACACCTTC; CDR3 protein: CASSWGGDDYGYTF
V gene: TRBV4-1; D gene: -; clone size: -; J gene: TRBJ2-2; CDR3 DNA: TGCGCCAGCAGCCAAGAGCTGTACAGGGACGCCGGGGAGCTGTTTTTT; CDR3 protein: CASSQELYRDAGELFF